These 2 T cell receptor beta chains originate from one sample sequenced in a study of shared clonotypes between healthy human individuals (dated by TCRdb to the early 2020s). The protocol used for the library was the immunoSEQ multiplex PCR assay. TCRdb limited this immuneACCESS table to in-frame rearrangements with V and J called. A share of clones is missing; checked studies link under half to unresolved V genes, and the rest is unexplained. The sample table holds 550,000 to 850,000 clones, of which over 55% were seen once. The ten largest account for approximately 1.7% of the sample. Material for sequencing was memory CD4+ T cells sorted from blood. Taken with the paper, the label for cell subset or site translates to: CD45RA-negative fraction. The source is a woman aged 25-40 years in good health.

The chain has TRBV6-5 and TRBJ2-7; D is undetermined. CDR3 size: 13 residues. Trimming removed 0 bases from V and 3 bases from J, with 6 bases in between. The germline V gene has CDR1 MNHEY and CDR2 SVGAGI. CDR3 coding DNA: TGTGCCAGCAGTTACTCATACAGCTACGAGCAGTACTTC. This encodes CASSYSYSYEQYF.

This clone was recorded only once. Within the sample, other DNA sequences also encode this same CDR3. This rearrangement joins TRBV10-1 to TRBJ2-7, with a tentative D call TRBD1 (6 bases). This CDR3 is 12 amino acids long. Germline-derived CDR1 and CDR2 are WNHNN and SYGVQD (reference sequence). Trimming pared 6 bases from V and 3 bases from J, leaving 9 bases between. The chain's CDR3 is CASSEQGYEQYF. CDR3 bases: TGCGCCAGCAGCGAACAGGGCTACGAGCAGTACTTC.